Listed below are T cell receptor beta chains from one sample, sequenced in a study of T-cell memory formation after mild COVID-19. TCRdb ran MiXCR on the 5' RACE reads and lists one entry per CDR3 protein. The data show roughly 49,000 distinct CDR3 sequences, 25% to 35% seen once. The sample was PBMCs or a T cell subset sorted from them (not recorded which). These receptors were obtained from a young man who had mild COVID-19 (a few samples of this study predate the infection). Cell type and time point are not known. Both conserved end residues are part of each CDR3. Each record gives: D gene, clone size, J gene, V gene, CDR3 protein, CDR3 DNA. A D gene is named only where the DNA matches it firmly. Only part of the rows carry a size: once, few, many, or a class if the clone is expanded.

d_call: -; clone_size: -; j_call: TRBJ2-7; v_call: TRBV6-5; cdr3_aa: CASRRTDRDEQYF; cdr3_nt: TGTGCCAGCAGACGAACCGACCGGGACGAGCAGTACTTC
d_call: TRBD1; clone_size: few; j_call: TRBJ1-1; v_call: TRBV5-1; cdr3_aa: CASSLGLGTGNTEAFF; cdr3_nt: TGCGCCAGCAGCTTGGGTCTAGGGACAGGGAACACTGAAGCTTTCTTT
d_call: -; clone_size: -; j_call: TRBJ2-6; v_call: TRBV2; cdr3_aa: CASSRLGLAVSSGANVLTF; cdr3_nt: TGTGCCAGCAGCCGACTTGGCTTAGCGGTGTCCTCTGGGGCCAACGTCCTGACTTTC
d_call: -; clone_size: -; j_call: TRBJ2-1; v_call: TRBV20-1; cdr3_aa: CSARPLGPYNEQFF; cdr3_nt: TGCAGTGCTAGGCCCCTGGGGCCTTACAATGAGCAGTTCTTC
d_call: -; clone_size: -; j_call: TRBJ1-1; v_call: TRBV27; cdr3_aa: CASRRADISATEAFF; cdr3_nt: TGTGCCAGCCGACGTGCAGATATCTCGGCCACTGAAGCTTTCTTT
d_call: -; clone_size: few; j_call: TRBJ2-7; v_call: TRBV29-1; cdr3_aa: CSVPGDGSSYEQYF; cdr3_nt: TGCAGCGTCCCAGGGGATGGGAGCTCCTACGAGCAGTACTTC
d_call: -; clone_size: -; j_call: TRBJ2-7; v_call: TRBV6-2/TRBV6-3; cdr3_aa: CASSSVDSSYEQYF; cdr3_nt: TGTGCCAGCAGTTCTGTGGACAGTTCCTACGAGCAGTACTTC
d_call: -; clone_size: few; j_call: TRBJ2-1; v_call: TRBV19; cdr3_aa: CASSIDTHFNEQFF; cdr3_nt: TGTGCCAGTAGTATAGATACGCATTTCAATGAGCAGTTCTTC
d_call: -; clone_size: few; j_call: TRBJ2-2; v_call: TRBV7-2; cdr3_aa: CASSAQGPNTGELFF; cdr3_nt: TGTGCCAGCAGCGCCCAGGGGCCAAACACCGGGGAGCTGTTTTTT
d_call: TRBD2; clone_size: few; j_call: TRBJ2-3; v_call: TRBV7-6; cdr3_aa: CASSPLGSGVGQYF; cdr3_nt: TGTGCCAGCAGCCCCTTGGGTAGCGGGGTTGGGCAGTATTTT
d_call: TRBD1; clone_size: -; j_call: TRBJ2-3; v_call: TRBV18; cdr3_aa: CASSPAPGQGPSTDTQYF; cdr3_nt: TGTGCCAGCTCACCCGCCCCCGGACAGGGCCCTAGCACAGATACGCAGTATTTT
d_call: TRBD2; clone_size: -; j_call: TRBJ2-3; v_call: TRBV5-1; cdr3_aa: CASSGALAGVDTQYF; cdr3_nt: TGCGCCAGCAGCGGGGCCCTAGCGGGGGTAGATACGCAGTATTTT
d_call: -; clone_size: -; j_call: TRBJ2-1; v_call: TRBV4-3; cdr3_aa: CASSQVVGSHEQFF; cdr3_nt: TGCGCCAGCAGCCAAGTAGTGGGCTCCCATGAGCAGTTCTTC
d_call: -; clone_size: few; j_call: TRBJ1-1; v_call: TRBV4-2; cdr3_aa: CASSQDPGGNTEAFF; cdr3_nt: TGTGCCAGCAGCCAAGACCCTGGCGGAAACACTGAAGCTTTCTTT
d_call: -; clone_size: -; j_call: TRBJ2-1; v_call: TRBV10-3; cdr3_aa: CAISESMVVSSYNEQFF; cdr3_nt: TGTGCCATCAGTGAGTCGATGGTCGTTAGCTCCTACAATGAGCAGTTCTTC
d_call: TRBD1; clone_size: -; j_call: TRBJ1-2; v_call: TRBV28; cdr3_aa: CASSFPDRVASKGGYTF; cdr3_nt: TGTGCCAGCAGTTTCCCGGACAGGGTAGCATCTAAGGGTGGCTACACCTTC
d_call: TRBD2; clone_size: -; j_call: TRBJ2-1; v_call: TRBV6-2/TRBV6-3; cdr3_aa: CASSWGGEQFF; cdr3_nt: TGTGCCAGCAGTTGGGGAGGGGAGCAGTTCTTC
d_call: -; clone_size: -; j_call: TRBJ2-3; v_call: TRBV5-1; cdr3_aa: CASSGGAQDTQYF; cdr3_nt: TGCGCCAGCAGCGGGGGGGCCCAAGATACGCAGTATTTT
d_call: -; clone_size: -; j_call: TRBJ1-2; v_call: TRBV6-6; cdr3_aa: CASSYKEWGYTF; cdr3_nt: TGTGCCAGCAGTTATAAGGAGTGGGGCTACACCTTC
d_call: -; clone_size: few; j_call: TRBJ2-5; v_call: TRBV10-3; cdr3_aa: CAISESLGQETQYF; cdr3_nt: TGTGCCATCAGTGAGTCGCTGGGGCAAGAGACCCAGTACTTC
d_call: -; clone_size: -; j_call: TRBJ2-3; v_call: TRBV7-9; cdr3_aa: CASSRLGTASTDTQYF; cdr3_nt: TGTGCCAGCAGCCGACTAGGGACAGCTAGCACAGATACGCAGTATTTT
d_call: -; clone_size: -; j_call: TRBJ2-7; v_call: TRBV29-1; cdr3_aa: CSVLTRQAYEQYF; cdr3_nt: TGCAGCGTATTGACTCGGCAGGCGTACGAGCAGTACTTC
d_call: -; clone_size: -; j_call: TRBJ1-2; v_call: TRBV10-3; cdr3_aa: CAISDVDSPLYTF; cdr3_nt: TGTGCCATCAGTGACGTGGACAGCCCATTATACACCTTC
d_call: -; clone_size: -; j_call: TRBJ2-1; v_call: TRBV5-1; cdr3_aa: CASITRKRDEQFF; cdr3_nt: TGCGCCAGCATAACTAGGAAGAGGGATGAGCAGTTCTTC
d_call: -; clone_size: few; j_call: TRBJ2-3; v_call: TRBV27; cdr3_aa: CASSSRPDASTDTQYF; cdr3_nt: TGTGCCAGCAGTTCTAGGCCGGATGCTAGCACAGATACGCAGTATTTT
d_call: TRBD2; clone_size: -; j_call: TRBJ2-2; v_call: TRBV6-2/TRBV6-3; cdr3_aa: CASSYSGDNSGELFF; cdr3_nt: TGTGCCAGCAGTTACAGCGGGGATAATTCCGGGGAGCTGTTTTTT
d_call: -; clone_size: few; j_call: TRBJ2-7; v_call: TRBV29-1; cdr3_aa: CSAQGGGSYEQYF; cdr3_nt: TGCAGCGCCCAAGGGGGGGGCTCCTACGAGCAGTACTTC
d_call: -; clone_size: few; j_call: TRBJ2-4; v_call: TRBV12-3/TRBV12-4; cdr3_aa: CASSARLAKNIQYF; cdr3_nt: TGTGCCAGCTCTGCCCGACTAGCCAAAAACATTCAGTACTTC
d_call: -; clone_size: -; j_call: TRBJ2-7; v_call: TRBV12-3/TRBV12-4; cdr3_aa: CASTGAVSYEQYF; cdr3_nt: TGTGCCAGCACAGGGGCCGTCTCCTACGAGCAGTACTTC
d_call: -; clone_size: few; j_call: TRBJ2-3; v_call: TRBV6-5; cdr3_aa: CASSYLGEDTQYF; cdr3_nt: TGTGCCAGCAGTTATCTCGGGGAAGATACGCAGTATTTT
d_call: -; clone_size: -; j_call: TRBJ1-5; v_call: TRBV7-6; cdr3_aa: CASSLGMGQPQHF; cdr3_nt: TGTGCCAGCAGCTTAGGTATGGGGCAGCCCCAGCATTTT
d_call: -; clone_size: few; j_call: TRBJ2-3; v_call: TRBV6-5; cdr3_aa: CASSTSWGGASTDTQYF; cdr3_nt: TGTGCCAGCAGCACATCTTGGGGGGGGGCTAGCACAGATACGCAGTATTTT
d_call: TRBD1; clone_size: few; j_call: TRBJ1-2; v_call: TRBV7-9; cdr3_aa: CASSSQGFRYGYTF; cdr3_nt: TGTGCCAGCAGCTCACAGGGGTTTCGCTATGGCTACACCTTC
d_call: -; clone_size: -; j_call: TRBJ2-7; v_call: TRBV4-3; cdr3_aa: CASSHSRGYEQYF; cdr3_nt: TGCGCCAGCAGCCATTCGAGGGGCTACGAGCAGTACTTC
d_call: -; clone_size: many; j_call: TRBJ2-3; v_call: TRBV29-1; cdr3_aa: CSVEDRGRSTDTQYF; cdr3_nt: TGCAGCGTTGAAGATCGTGGCAGGAGCACAGATACGCAGTATTTT
d_call: TRBD1; clone_size: few; j_call: TRBJ2-2; v_call: TRBV12-3/TRBV12-4; cdr3_aa: CASSPGQGAGELFF; cdr3_nt: TGTGCCAGCAGCCCGGGACAGGGGGCCGGGGAGCTGTTTTTT
d_call: TRBD1; clone_size: -; j_call: TRBJ1-5; v_call: TRBV5-5; cdr3_aa: CASRDGTGDRQPQHF; cdr3_nt: TGTGCCAGCAGGGACGGGACAGGGGACCGGCAGCCCCAGCATTTT
d_call: TRBD1; clone_size: once; j_call: TRBJ2-4; v_call: TRBV7-9; cdr3_aa: CASSHRDRDIQYF; cdr3_nt: TGTGCCAGCAGCCACCGGGACAGGGACATTCAGTACTTC
d_call: -; clone_size: -; j_call: TRBJ2-4; v_call: TRBV29-1; cdr3_aa: CSVEDRGIQYF; cdr3_nt: TGCAGCGTTGAAGATCGGGGCATTCAGTACTTC
d_call: TRBD1; clone_size: few; j_call: TRBJ2-4; v_call: TRBV27; cdr3_aa: CASSTGVNIQYF; cdr3_nt: TGTGCCAGCAGCACAGGGGTAAACATTCAGTACTTC
d_call: -; clone_size: -; j_call: TRBJ1-4; v_call: TRBV9; cdr3_aa: CASSGTGTANEKLFF; cdr3_nt: TGTGCCAGCAGCGGAACCGGGACGGCTAATGAAAAACTGTTTTTT
d_call: TRBD1; clone_size: -; j_call: TRBJ2-2; v_call: TRBV9; cdr3_aa: CASSDGTAFTGELFF; cdr3_nt: TGTGCCAGCAGCGACGGGACAGCCTTCACCGGGGAGCTGTTTTTT
d_call: -; clone_size: -; j_call: TRBJ2-1; v_call: TRBV5-6; cdr3_aa: CASSSTYGEQFF; cdr3_nt: TGTGCCAGCAGCTCCACCTATGGTGAGCAGTTCTTC
d_call: -; clone_size: -; j_call: TRBJ2-5; v_call: TRBV12-3/TRBV12-4; cdr3_aa: CASSFGSFQETQYF; cdr3_nt: TGTGCCAGCAGTTTTGGGTCCTTCCAAGAGACCCAGTACTTC
d_call: -; clone_size: few; j_call: TRBJ1-4; v_call: TRBV20-1; cdr3_aa: CSARRGIGFF; cdr3_nt: TGCAGTGCTAGACGGGGGATTGGGTTTTTT
d_call: -; clone_size: few; j_call: TRBJ1-1; v_call: TRBV12-3/TRBV12-4; cdr3_aa: CASSFPGRTEAFF; cdr3_nt: TGTGCCAGCAGTTTCCCTGGGAGGACTGAAGCTTTCTTT
d_call: TRBD2; clone_size: -; j_call: TRBJ2-1; v_call: TRBV6-5; cdr3_aa: CASSLLGGERFNEQFF; cdr3_nt: TGTGCCAGCAGTCTACTCGGGGGGGAGAGGTTCAATGAGCAGTTCTTC